A selection of T cell receptor beta chains follows, all from one sample in a study of monozygotic twins with cystic fibrosis. TCRdb keeps only in-frame clones here, not all; method: immunoSEQ multiplex PCR. The table records about 7,500 clones, 94% of them present only once. The sequenced sample consisted of blood. All receptors come from a boy under 10 years old with cystic fibrosis. Each CDR3 is given without its conserved first and last residue. The order of the fields is D gene, V gene, J gene, CDR3 protein. D genes are given only for firm matches.

.	TRBV7-9	TRBJ2-3	ASSLAPSTDTQY
.	TRBV2	TRBJ1-4	ASSLSRGLNEKLF
.	TRBV13	TRBJ2-1	ASSSRLYYNEQF
.	TRBV6-6	TRBJ1-2	ASSYSNQGNGYT
TRBD2	TRBV11-1	TRBJ2-7	ASSFGGGEQY
.	TRBV6-6	TRBJ2-5	ASSYSSGRTETQY
.	TRBV15	TRBJ1-1	ATSRDLGENTEAF
.	TRBV27	TRBJ2-3	ASSPSPAESTDTQY
TRBD1	TRBV18	TRBJ1-2	ASSPRQGEYGYT
TRBD1	TRBV4-1	TRBJ2-7	ASSQGAGGPSYEQY
.	TRBV18	TRBJ1-1	ASSPPIGVETEAF
.	TRBV14	TRBJ1-2	ASSQLWDYGYT
.	TRBV27	TRBJ1-1	ASSHDPNLMNTEAF
.	TRBV7-9	TRBJ2-7	ASSLARSQGSYEQY
.	TRBV7-8	TRBJ2-5	ASSPRVGGETQY
.	TRBV9	TRBJ2-2	ASSTRTDTGELF
.	TRBV2	TRBJ1-1	ASSEGTENTEAF
.	TRBV12-5	TRBJ1-6	ASGLSPSVRNSSSYNSPLH
.	TRBV29-1	TRBJ1-1	SVEEEGVFTEAF
.	TRBV5-1	TRBJ1-3	ASSLGSAGSINTIY
.	TRBV5-4	TRBJ1-1	ASSSLGAGNIGTEAF
TRBD2	TRBV6-6	TRBJ2-3	ASSSSGGTDTQY
TRBD2	TRBV9	TRBJ2-5	ASSVDSGGAGSETQY
.	TRBV5-1	TRBJ1-2	ASSMGSRYGYT
.	TRBV4-2	TRBJ1-2	ASSPMSRGPEGFNYGYT
.	TRBV14	TRBJ1-4	ASSRARNEKLF
.	TRBV19	TRBJ1-5	ASSVMTNSNQPQH
TRBD1	TRBV29-1	TRBJ1-1	SGYRGLTEAF
.	TRBV29-1	TRBJ1-2	SVDLAERANYGYT
.	TRBV9	TRBJ1-6	ASSVVNGPKAPLH
.	TRBV9	TRBJ2-3	ASSAERWDTQY
.	TRBV27	TRBJ1-2	ASSWADPEIYGYT
TRBD1	TRBV6-6	TRBJ2-3	ASSYSQGATQY
TRBD1	TRBV5-7	TRBJ2-7	ASGQGSLYEQY
TRBD2	TRBV11-2	TRBJ2-5	ASSIGLAGKETQY
.	TRBV7-2	TRBJ1-5	ASSSRAGNQPQH
.	TRBV4-2	TRBJ1-6	ASSQDYREGSPLH
.	TRBV9	TRBJ2-2	ASSVPVHGGTGELF
.	TRBV5-1	TRBJ1-1	ASSLGSGLGR
.	TRBV9	TRBJ1-1	ASSVDVGASTEAF
TRBD1	TRBV27	TRBJ1-1	ASSRSGGRTEAF
TRBD1	TRBV19	TRBJ2-5	ASSTPGTGPQETQY
.	TRBV14	TRBJ2-2	ASSQGGTSNTGELF
.	TRBV5-6	TRBJ1-2	ASSRGAYGYT
.	TRBV13	TRBJ2-5	ASSPRGELGTRY